A selection of T cell receptor beta chains follows, all from one sample in a study of shared clonotypes between healthy human individuals. Sequenced by immunoSEQ multiplex PCR; TCRdb stores in-frame clones only, minus some. The sample has about 1.4 million clones; roughly 96% are singletons. Source material: naive CD4+ T cells sorted from blood. These receptors were taken from a man aged 30 to 45 in good health. The conserved cysteine and the conserved F or W are not part of the CDR3 here.

CDR3aa	v_gene	j_gene
ASSSRLAGGQGNEQF	TRBV7-3	TRBJ2-1
ASRWRGETQY	TRBV12-2	TRBJ2-5
ASSPTLTGSTDTQY	TRBV5-1	TRBJ2-3
ASSLTLESYNEQF	TRBV7-3	TRBJ2-1
ASSLAPFRGGNT	TRBV7-2	TRBJ1-2
ASSSPRQVPHCT	TRBV13	TRBJ1-2
ASSFIAGTGNEQF	TRBV11-2	TRBJ2-1
ASSYSGVTEQF	TRBV28	TRBJ2-1
ASSSTRALSGANVLT	TRBV25-1	TRBJ2-6
ASRGGSLGEQY	TRBV28	TRBJ2-7
AISERTGLADTQY	TRBV10-3	TRBJ2-3
ASRLVGQAQHFSNQPQH	TRBV28	TRBJ1-5
ASSQGLAGGPIYNEQF	TRBV4-1	TRBJ2-1
ASSTSGGTYNEQF	TRBV6-6	TRBJ2-1
ASSQDVLAGGLGQY	TRBV4-3	TRBJ2-7
ASSLDTGELF	TRBV5-1	TRBJ2-2
ASTLWGTSSYNEQF	TRBV9	TRBJ2-1
ASSQVSWGQNEQY	TRBV4-1	TRBJ2-7
ASSFGGVGSYNEQF	TRBV6-6	TRBJ2-1
ASSLELARKGNEQF	TRBV5-1	TRBJ2-1
ASSLGNDFYEQY	TRBV27	TRBJ2-7
ASSLVSQTQY	TRBV2	TRBJ2-5
ASTLGEFPYEQY	TRBV5-1	TRBJ2-7
ASSLALSRNTGELF	TRBV5-6	TRBJ2-2
ASSLGGQGTDTQY	TRBV5-1	TRBJ2-3
AWSAKQGAGEKLF	TRBV30	TRBJ1-4
AWSVPPAGVLSYEQY	TRBV30	TRBJ2-7
ASSPHRTGAGGYT	TRBV7-9	TRBJ1-2